The clone carrying this TCR beta chain has a handful of counts. Its specificity is unknown. What was sequenced were expressed TCRB transcripts, since all of the isolated RNA had been reverse transcribed. The method was immunoSEQ multiplex PCR; TCRdb's version includes in-frame clones alone and lacks a portion of them. Of about 150,000 clones listed, approximately 10% are singletons. All of the sorted populations showed purity greater than 98%. There are 16 residues in the CDR3. Trimming removed 4 bases from V and 1 base from J; junction bases left unmatched: 6. Germline CDR1 is SGHRS and CDR2 is YFSETQ. The data derive from a study of beta chain features in type 1 diabetes. Whole-study results and caveats: In comparison with healthy donors, patients had naive, central memory and Treg TCRB repertoires that appeared more similar. Whether TCRB rearrangement is influenced by HLA type was left unresolved in this analysis. TCRB CDR3s from Type 1 diabetes patients were moderately but significantly shorter in all four CD4+ subsets.

The specimen sequenced was central memory CD4+ T cells from blood. This TCR derives from a man aged 25-40 years with type 1 diabetes. The V and J genes are TRBV5-1 and TRBJ2-3; TRBD2 matches 10 bases. In DNA, the CDR3 is TGCGCCAGCAGCCCCGGGACTAGCGAGGGCACAGATACGCAGTATTTT. Protein: CASSPGTSEGTDTQYF.